One and the same sample provided the 11 T cell receptor beta chains below, sequenced in a study of T cell responses to AZD1222 COVID-19 vaccine. Profiled with immunoSEQ multiplex PCR; TCRdb holds only in-frame clones, not every one. Of about 110,000 clones in the sample, roughly 87% are singletons; the top ten hold over 4%. Sample: peripheral blood, taken on day 0 of AZD1222 vaccination. The source is an adult in good health.

The V gene is TRBV11-3, the J gene TRBJ1-1, with TRBD1 as a possible D gene (6 bases). Trimming shortened V by 4 bases and J by 1 base, and 10 bases separated the two germline ends. CDR1 is SGHNT and CDR2 is YENEEA in the germline V gene. The CDR3 runs to 14 residues. CDR3 region: CASSSRDKNTEAFF. CDR3 DNA sequence: TGTGCCAGCAGCTCCCGGGACAAGAACACTGAAGCTTTCTTT.

The rearrangement uses TRBV2 and TRBJ2-7; 8 bases are shared with TRBD1. The CDR3 is 15 residues long. With V trimmed by 0 bases and J by 6 bases, 7 bases remained unmatched. Germline V gene sequence: CDR1 SNHLY, CDR2 FYNNEI. The CDR3 sequence is CASSEARRGLGEQYF. The CDR3 DNA reads as TGTGCCAGCAGTGAAGCGCGCAGGGGGCTAGGCGAGCAGTACTTC.

The V and J genes are TRBV5-5 and TRBJ2-2; D call uncertain. Trimming pared 6 bases from V and 3 bases from J, leaving 12 bases between. CDR1 and CDR2 from the germline V gene are SGHKS and YYEKEE (reference sequence). The CDR3 has 14 amino acids. CDR3 in amino acids: CASTLQIHTGELFF. The CDR3, as DNA: TGTGCCAGCACCCTACAGATACACACCGGGGAGCTGTTTTTT.

The chain combines TRBV28 with TRBJ2-1; 7 nucleotides match TRBD2. Germline-derived CDR1 and CDR2 are MDHEN and SYDVKM. The V and J ends lost 7 bases and 10 bases, in that order; junction bases with no gene match: 10. The CDR3 contains 13 residues. The CDR3 DNA is TGTGCCAGCACAGCGGGACCCCCCCTAGAGCAGTTCTTC. This translates into CASTAGPPLEQFF.

The chain uses TRBV7-9 and TRBJ2-5; tentatively, D is TRBD1 or TRBD2 (5 bases each). In germline, CDR1 is SEHNR, CDR2 FQNEAQ (reference sequence). The CDR3 runs 19 residues. The germline V and J ends were trimmed by 5 bases and 2 bases, with 27 bases remaining between them. This CDR3 is CASSAGFWDLRTEQETQYF. The CDR3 DNA reads TGTGCCAGCAGCGCCGGCTTTTGGGACCTGCGGACTGAACAAGAGACCCAGTACTTC.

J is TRBJ1-6 and V is TRBV30; maybe TRBD1 (6 bases). In germline, CDR1 is GTSNPN, CDR2 SVGIG (reference sequence). The germline V and J ends were trimmed by 2 bases and 2 bases, with 13 bases remaining between them. CDR3 length: 16 residues. CDR3 region: CAWSPPRTAYNSPLHF. The CDR3 DNA follows: TGTGCCTGGAGTCCCCCCCGGACAGCCTATAATTCACCCCTCCACTTT.

The sample holds one count of this clone. This chain joins TRBV28 and TRBJ1-2, with a possible D match to TRBD1 (5 bases). The CDR3 totals 18 residues. Germline V gene sequence: CDR1 MDHEN, CDR2 SYDVKM. V lost 6 bases and J lost 0, with 23 bases in between. The CDR3 loop is CASSLGLDRVFSNYGYTF. CDR3 nucleotide sequence: TGTGCCAGCAGCTTAGGGCTAGACAGAGTCTTCTCTAACTATGGCTACACCTTC.

This clone has just one count. This chain links TRBV28 with TRBJ1-2, with a possible D match to TRBD1 (5 bases). CDR1 MDHEN and CDR2 SYDVKM come from the germline V gene. The CDR3 has 16 amino acids. V lost 6 bases and J lost 2, with 19 bases in between. The CDR3 bases are TGTGCCAGCAGCTCTTCCCAGGGAGGGGCAAACTATGGCTACACCTTC. Amino acids: CASSSSQGGANYGYTF.

The chain links TRBV5-6 to TRBJ1-5; tentative D call: TRBD1 (6 bases). V shed 0 bases and J shed 7 bases, with 8 bases lying between them. The CDR3 contains 13 residues. The germline V gene encodes CDR1 SGHDT and CDR2 YYEEEE. Written as DNA, the CDR3 is TGTGCCAGCAGCTTGGGGGGGGCCCAGCCCCAGCATTTT. This encodes CASSLGGAQPQHF. The full variable domain, with the rest looked up from reference TRBV5-6 and TRBJ1-5, is DAGVTQSPTHLIKTRGQQVTLRCSPKSGHDTVSWYQQALGQGPQFIFQYYEEEERQRGNFPDRFSGHQFPNYSSELNVNALLLGDSALYLCASSLGGAQPQHFGDGTRLSIL.

V is TRBV18 and J is TRBJ1-6, with D maybe TRBD1 (5 bases). The CDR3 length is 13 residues. Germline assignment: CDR1 KGHSH and CDR2 LQKENI. Trimming shortened V by 4 bases and J by 9 bases, and 10 bases separated the two germline ends. The CDR3 loop reads CASSQGAGSPLHF. The CDR3 bases are TGTGCCAGCTCACAAGGGGCGGGTTCACCCCTCCACTTT. Full variable domain (rest looked up from reference TRBV18 and TRBJ1-6): NAGVMQNPRHLVRRRGQEARLRCSPMKGHSHVYWYRQLPEEGLKFMVYLQKENIIDESGMPKERFSAEFPKEGPSILRIQQVVRGDSAAYFCASSQGAGSPLHFGNGTRLTVT.

This clone came up a few times. The chain combines TRBV14 with TRBJ1-2; D gene unclear. V gave up 0 bases and J gave up 5 bases, with 13 bases separating them. This CDR3 contains 15 residues. In germline, CDR1 is SGHDN, CDR2 FVKESK. In DNA form, the CDR3 reads TGTGCCAGCAGCCAAGAGCGAGACCCGTTTTATGGCTACACCTTC. It codes for CASSQERDPFYGYTF.